Listed here are 8 T cell receptor beta chains from one sample, sequenced in a study of T-cell memory formation after mild COVID-19. TCRdb fed the 5' RACE reads into MiXCR, producing one record per CDR3 protein. Here the sample spans 120,000 to 150,000 distinct CDR3 sequences, over 6% being singletons. The sequencing input was PBMCs or a T cell subset sorted from them (not recorded which). Receptor source: an adult woman who had mild COVID-19 (a few samples of this study predate the infection). Cell type and time point are not known.

This chain uses TRBV27 with TRBJ2-2; D is ambiguous. The germline gives CDR1 MNHEY, CDR2 SMNVEV (reference sequence). The CDR3 is 15 amino acids. V was cut by 5 bases and J by 2 bases, with 12 bases left in between. CDR3 nucleotides: TGTGCCAGCAGTAGATTTAAGGCCAACACCGGGGAGCTGTTTTTT. It codes for CASSRFKANTGELFF.

V gene TRBV11-3 combines with J gene TRBJ2-3, with a tentative D call TRBD2 (5 bases). V was cut by 3 bases and J by 0 bases, with 13 bases left in between. The CDR3 contains 16 residues. Germline CDR1 and CDR2: SGHNT and YENEEA. The CDR3 DNA is TGTGCCAGCAGCTTGGGAGTAATAACTAGCACAGATACGCAGTATTTT. Amino acid sequence: CASSLGVITSTDTQYF.

In this sample, this clonotype turned up a few times. This rearrangement joins TRBV7-2 to TRBJ2-1; D tentatively fits TRBD1 or TRBD2 (5 bases each). This CDR3 is built from 15 residues. Germline V CDR1 and CDR2: SGHTA, FQGNSA. Trimming shortened V by 3 bases and J by 9 bases, and 18 bases separated the two germline ends. This CDR3 reads CASSLFTSGTGEQFF. CDR3 sequence (DNA): TGTGCCAGCAGCTTGTTCACTTCCGGGACGGGTGAGCAGTTCTTC.

The table lists this clonotype with many counts. The rearrangement links TRBV10-3 to TRBJ1-5, with 7 bases matching TRBD1. Germline loops: CDR1 ENHRY, CDR2 SYGVKD. V gave up 6 bases and J gave up 6 bases; unmatched junction bases: 5. The CDR3 extends over 13 amino acids. This chain's CDR3 is CAISPGQLQPQHF. DNA of the CDR3: TGTGCCATCAGCCCGGGACAGCTTCAGCCCCAGCATTTT.

About this clonotype: This sequence may be a read error, since a much larger clone differs from it by one base. This CDR3 reads CASSLQGGNEQFF. The CDR3 DNA follows: TGTGCCAGCAGTTTACAGGGGGGCAATGAGCAGTTCTTC. This rearrangement joins TRBV12-3 or TRBV12-4 to TRBJ2-1; weak D call: TRBD1 (7 bases). V lost 2 bases, J lost 6 bases, and 8 bases lay in between. The CDR3 contains 13 residues.

Ten or more counts support this clonotype. The V call is TRBV7-9, the J call TRBJ2-1; D is undetermined. Germline V lookup: CDR1 SEHNR, CDR2 FQNEAQ (reference sequence). Trimming left V 3 bases short and J 10 bases short, with 7 bases between. CDR3 length: 11 amino acids. This CDR3 reads CASSFRAEQFF. CDR3 in DNA: TGTGCCAGCAGCTTTCGCGCGGAGCAGTTCTTC.

This clonotype was seen more than once but under ten times. V usage is TRBV29-1 and J usage is TRBJ2-2, with D maybe TRBD1 (7 bases). CDR3 length: 14 amino acids. In germline, CDR1 is SQVTM, CDR2 ANQGSEA. Between the trimmed V and J ends, which lost 7 bases and 5 bases, there was a span of 17 bases. CDR3 in amino acids: CSAGDSRLTGELFF. CDR3 coding DNA: TGCAGCGCGGGGGACAGTAGGTTGACCGGGGAGCTGTTTTTT.

This clonotype was recorded many times. The genes are TRBV12-3 or TRBV12-4 and TRBJ1-1, with 8 bases matching TRBD1. The length of the CDR3 is 14 residues. Trimming took 7 bases from V and 6 from J; bases not matched to a gene: 10. The CDR3: CASNPNRGGPEAFF. The CDR3 region has the DNA TGTGCCAGCAACCCGAACAGGGGGGGCCCTGAAGCTTTCTTT.